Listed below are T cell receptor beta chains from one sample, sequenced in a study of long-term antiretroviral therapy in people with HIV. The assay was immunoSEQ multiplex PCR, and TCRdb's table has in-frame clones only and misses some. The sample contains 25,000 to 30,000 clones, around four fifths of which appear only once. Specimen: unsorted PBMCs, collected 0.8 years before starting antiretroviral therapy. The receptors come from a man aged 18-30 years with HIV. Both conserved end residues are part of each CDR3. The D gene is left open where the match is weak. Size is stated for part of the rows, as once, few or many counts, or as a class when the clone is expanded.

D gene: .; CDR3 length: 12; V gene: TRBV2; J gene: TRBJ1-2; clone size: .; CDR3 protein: CATTPDPYGYTF; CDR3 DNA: TGTGCCACCACCCCAGACCCCTATGGCTACACCTTC
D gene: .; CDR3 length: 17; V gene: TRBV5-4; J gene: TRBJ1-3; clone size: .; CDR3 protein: CASSLLPARSSGNTIYF; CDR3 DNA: TGTGCCAGCAGCCTCCTTCCCGCCAGGAGCTCTGGAAACACCATATATTTT
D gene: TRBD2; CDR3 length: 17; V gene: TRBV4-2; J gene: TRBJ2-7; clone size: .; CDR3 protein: CASSQDEPAGLPYEQYF; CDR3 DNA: TGTGCCAGCAGCCAAGATGAGCCAGCGGGGCTCCCCTACGAGCAGTACTTC
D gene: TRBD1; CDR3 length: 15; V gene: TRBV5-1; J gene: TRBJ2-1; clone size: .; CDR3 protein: CASSLEAGGWNEQFF; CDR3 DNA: TGCGCCAGCAGCTTGGAGGCAGGGGGTTGGAATGAGCAGTTCTTC
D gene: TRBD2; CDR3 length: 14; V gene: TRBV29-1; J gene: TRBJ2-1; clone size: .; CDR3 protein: CSVLTSGKRNEQFF; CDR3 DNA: TGCAGCGTACTTACTAGCGGGAAGAGGAATGAGCAGTTCTTC
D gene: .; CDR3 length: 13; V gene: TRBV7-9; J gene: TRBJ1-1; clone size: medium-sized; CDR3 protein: CASSFGPYTEAFF; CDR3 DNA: TGTGCCAGCAGCTTCGGACCGTACACTGAAGCTTTCTTT
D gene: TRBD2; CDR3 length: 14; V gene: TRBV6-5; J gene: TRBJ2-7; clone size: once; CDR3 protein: CASSTGGGRNEQYF; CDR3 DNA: TGTGCCAGCAGTACCGGGGGGGGGAGGAACGAGCAGTACTTC
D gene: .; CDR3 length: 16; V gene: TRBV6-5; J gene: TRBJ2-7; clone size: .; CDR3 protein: CASSYSRTTLSYEQYF; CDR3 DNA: TGTGCCAGCAGTTACTCGAGGACTACCCTCTCCTACGAGCAGTACTTC
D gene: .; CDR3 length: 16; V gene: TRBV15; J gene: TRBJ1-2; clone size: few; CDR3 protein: CATSREAGLPNYGYTF; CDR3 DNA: TGTGCCACCAGCAGAGAAGCAGGCCTACCTAACTATGGCTACACCTTC
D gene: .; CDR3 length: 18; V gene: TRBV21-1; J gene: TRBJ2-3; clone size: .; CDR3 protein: CASSKGQGPLSDTDTQYF; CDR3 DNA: TGTGCCAGCAGCAAGGGACAGGGGCCCCTATCGGACACAGATACGCAGTATTTT
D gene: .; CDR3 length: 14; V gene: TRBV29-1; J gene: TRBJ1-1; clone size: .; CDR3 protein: CSVSGTPGDTEAFF; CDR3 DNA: TGCAGCGTCTCAGGTACCCCAGGGGACACTGAAGCTTTCTTT
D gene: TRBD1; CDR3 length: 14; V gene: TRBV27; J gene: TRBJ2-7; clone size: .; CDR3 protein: CASSARQGSYEQYF; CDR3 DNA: TGTGCCAGCAGTGCCCGACAGGGATCCTACGAGCAGTACTTC
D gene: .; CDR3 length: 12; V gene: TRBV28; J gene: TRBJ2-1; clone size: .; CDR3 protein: CASSPGDNEQFF; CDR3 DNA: TGTGCCAGCAGTCCGGGGGACAATGAGCAGTTCTTC
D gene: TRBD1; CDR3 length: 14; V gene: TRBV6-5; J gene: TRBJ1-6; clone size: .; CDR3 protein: CASSLQGSGSPLHF; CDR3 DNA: TGTGCCAGCAGTTTACAGGGGAGCGGTTCACCCCTCCACTTT
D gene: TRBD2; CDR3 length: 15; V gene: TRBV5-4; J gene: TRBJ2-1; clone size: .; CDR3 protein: CASSSGGGSYNEQFF; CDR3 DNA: TGTGCCAGCAGCAGCGGGGGCGGCTCCTACAATGAGCAGTTCTTC
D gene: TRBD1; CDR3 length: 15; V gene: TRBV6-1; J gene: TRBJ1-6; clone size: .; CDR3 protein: CASRPGQNYNSPLHF; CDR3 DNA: TGTGCCAGCAGGCCGGGACAGAACTATAATTCACCCCTCCACTTT
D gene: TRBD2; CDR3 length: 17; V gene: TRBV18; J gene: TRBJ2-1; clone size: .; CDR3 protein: CASSQTSSGSFYNEQFF; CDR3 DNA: TGTGCCAGCTCACAAACTTCTAGCGGGAGTTTCTACAATGAGCAGTTCTTC
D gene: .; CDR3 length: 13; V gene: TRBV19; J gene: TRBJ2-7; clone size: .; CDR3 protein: CARVNREMDEQYF; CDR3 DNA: TGTGCCAGGGTTAACAGGGAAATGGACGAGCAGTACTTC
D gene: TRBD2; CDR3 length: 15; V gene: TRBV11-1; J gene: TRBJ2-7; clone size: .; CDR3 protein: CASSPSASGAYEQYF; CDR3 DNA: TGTGCCAGCAGTCCCTCGGCTAGCGGGGCCTACGAGCAGTACTTC
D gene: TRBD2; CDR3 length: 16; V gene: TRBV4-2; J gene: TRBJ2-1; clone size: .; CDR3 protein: CASSQTSGRLTGEQFF; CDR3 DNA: TGTGCCAGCAGCCAAACCAGCGGGAGACTAACAGGCGAGCAGTTCTTC
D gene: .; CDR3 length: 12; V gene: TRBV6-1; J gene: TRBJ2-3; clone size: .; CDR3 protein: CASRAYPDTQYF; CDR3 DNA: TGTGCCAGCAGAGCTTACCCAGATACGCAGTATTTT
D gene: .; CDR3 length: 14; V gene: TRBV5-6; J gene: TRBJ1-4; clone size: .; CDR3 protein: CASSLVATNEKLFF; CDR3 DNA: TGTGCCAGCAGCTTGGTCGCAACTAATGAAAAACTGTTTTTT